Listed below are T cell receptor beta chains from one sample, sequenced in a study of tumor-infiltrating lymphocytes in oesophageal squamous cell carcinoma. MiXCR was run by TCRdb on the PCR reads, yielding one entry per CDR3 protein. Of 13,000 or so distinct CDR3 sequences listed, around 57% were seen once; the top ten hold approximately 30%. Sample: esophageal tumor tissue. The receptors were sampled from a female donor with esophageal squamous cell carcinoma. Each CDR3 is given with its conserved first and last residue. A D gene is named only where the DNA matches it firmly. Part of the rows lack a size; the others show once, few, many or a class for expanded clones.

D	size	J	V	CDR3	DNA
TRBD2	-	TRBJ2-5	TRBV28	CASSRLTSGTRKETQYF	TGTGCCAGCAGCCGCCTGACTAGCGGGACACGAAAAGAGACCCAGTACTTC
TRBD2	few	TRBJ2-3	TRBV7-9	CASSLGLAGDTQYF	TGTGCCAGCAGCCTTGGACTAGCAGGAGATACGCAGTATTTT
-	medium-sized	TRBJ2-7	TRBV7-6	CASSSMDFSGEQYF	TGTGCCAGCAGCTCGATGGACTTCTCGGGCGAGCAGTACTTC
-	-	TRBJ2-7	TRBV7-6	CASSLAAGGYEQYF	TGTGCCAGCAGCTTAGCGGCCGGGGGCTACGAGCAGTACTTC
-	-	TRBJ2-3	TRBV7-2	CASSHPTRPTDTQYF	TGTGCCAGCAGCCACCCTACTAGACCCACAGATACGCAGTATTTT
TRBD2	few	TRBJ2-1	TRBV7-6	CASSFGLAGRGEQFF	TGTGCCAGCAGCTTCGGTCTAGCGGGACGGGGTGAGCAGTTCTTC
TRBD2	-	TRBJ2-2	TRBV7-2	CASSGRLAGTGELFF	TGTGCCAGCAGCGGCAGACTAGCGGGCACCGGGGAGCTGTTTTTT
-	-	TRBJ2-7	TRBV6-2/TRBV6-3	CASSGMGFSYEQYF	TGTGCCAGCAGTGGGATGGGGTTCTCCTACGAGCAGTACTTC
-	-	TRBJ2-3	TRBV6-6	CASSYTRADTQYF	TGTGCCAGCAGCTATACCCGGGCAGATACGCAGTATTTT
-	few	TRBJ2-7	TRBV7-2	CASSLVAPRGYEQYF	TGTGCCAGCAGCTTAGTAGCGCCGAGGGGGTACGAGCAGTACTTC
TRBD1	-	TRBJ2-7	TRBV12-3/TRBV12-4	CASSPGQDYNEQYF	TGTGCCAGCAGTCCGGGACAGGACTACAATGAGCAGTACTTC
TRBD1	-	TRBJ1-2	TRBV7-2	CASSLTGQGYGYTF	TGTGCCAGCAGCTTAACGGGACAGGGGTATGGCTACACCTTC
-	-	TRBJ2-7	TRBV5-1	CASSLRTGFRSNSPLHF	TGCGCCAGCAGCTTGCGTACGGGGTTCAGGAGTAATTCACCCCTCCACTTC
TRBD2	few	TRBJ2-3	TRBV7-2	CASSLAPGLAGGASTDTQYF	TGTGCCAGCAGCTTAGCCCCCGGACTAGCGGGAGGTGCTAGCACAGATACGCAGTATTTT
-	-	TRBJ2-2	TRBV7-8	CASSLNPGTNTGELFF	TGTGCCAGCAGCTTAAACCCGGGGACGAACACCGGGGAGCTGTTTTTT
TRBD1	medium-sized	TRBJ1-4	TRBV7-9	CASSLRTGLGEKLFF	TGTGCCAGCAGCCTACGGACAGGACTAGGAGAAAAACTGTTTTTT
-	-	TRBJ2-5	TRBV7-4	CASSQGRKETQYF	TGTGCCAGCAGCCAGGGAAGGAAGGAGACCCAGTACTTC
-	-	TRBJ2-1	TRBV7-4	CASSSPARSYNEQFF	TGTGCCAGCAGCTCCCCCGCGCGGAGCTACAATGAGCAGTTCTTC
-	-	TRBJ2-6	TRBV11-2	CASSLLPLGSRGSGANVLTF	TGTGCCAGCAGCTTACTTCCTTTGGGCAGCCGAGGGTCTGGGGCCAACGTCCTGACTTTC
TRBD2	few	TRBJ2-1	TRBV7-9	CASSSAGNYNEQFF	TGTGCCAGCAGCTCAGCGGGAAACTACAATGAGCAGTTCTTC
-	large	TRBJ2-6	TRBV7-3	CASSPALSGANVLTF	TGTGCCAGCAGCCCCGCCCTCTCTGGGGCCAACGTCCTGACTTTC
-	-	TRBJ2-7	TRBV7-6	CASSSRHGGGRYEQYF	TGTGCCAGCAGCTCGAGGCATGGGGGGGGGCGCTACGAGCAGTACTTC
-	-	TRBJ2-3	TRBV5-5	CASSLLAASTDTQYF	TGTGCCAGCAGCTTGCTGGCAGCTAGCACAGATACGCAGTATTTT
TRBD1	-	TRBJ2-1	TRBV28	CASSLMGRRQGSHEQFF	TGTGCCAGCAGTCTTATGGGACGAAGACAGGGATCGCATGAGCAGTTCTTC
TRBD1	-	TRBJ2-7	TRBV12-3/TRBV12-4	CASSTQGASSHEQYF	TGTGCCAGCAGTACACAGGGGGCGAGTAGCCACGAGCAGTACTTC
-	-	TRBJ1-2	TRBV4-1	CASSHGDTNYGYTF	TGCGCCAGCAGCCACGGGGATACTAACTATGGCTACACCTTC
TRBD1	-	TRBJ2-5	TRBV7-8	CASSLAGTVQETQYF	TGTGCCAGCAGCTTAGCTGGGACAGTCCAAGAGACCCAGTACTTC
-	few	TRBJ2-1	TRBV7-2	CASSLAAGEPYNEQFF	TGTGCCAGCAGCTTAGCGGCAGGGGAGCCCTACAATGAGCAGTTCTTC
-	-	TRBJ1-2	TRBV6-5	CASSYPSGRPDYGYTF	TGTGCCAGCAGTTACCCTTCCGGACGGCCAGATTATGGCTACACCTTC
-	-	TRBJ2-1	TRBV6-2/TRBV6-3	CASSPKEEQFF	TGTGCCAGCAGTCCCAAGGAGGAGCAGTTCTTC
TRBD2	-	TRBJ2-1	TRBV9	CASSGTSGNEQFF	TGTGCCAGCAGCGGTACTAGCGGCAATGAGCAGTTCTTC
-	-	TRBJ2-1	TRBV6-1	CASTPNPRLRDSPLHF	TGTGCCAGCACCCCAAACCCCCGCCTGAGGGATTCACCCCTCCACTTC
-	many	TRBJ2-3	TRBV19	CASSILGEFTDTQYF	TGTGCCAGTAGTATTTTGGGAGAATTCACAGATACGCAGTATTTT
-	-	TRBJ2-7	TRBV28	CASSLLIGYEQYF	TGTGCCAGCAGTTTATTAATAGGCTACGAGCAGTACTTC
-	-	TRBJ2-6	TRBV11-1	CASSLAAGENSPLHF	TGTGCCAGCAGCTTAGCGGCAGGGGAGAATTCACCCCTCCACTTC
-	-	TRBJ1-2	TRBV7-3	CASSQKGGYGYTF	TGTGCCAGCAGCCAAAAGGGGGGCTATGGCTACACCTTC
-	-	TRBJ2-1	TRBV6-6	CASSYLGGTYNEQFF	TGTGCCAGCAGTTACTTGGGGGGTACCTACAATGAGCAGTTCTTC
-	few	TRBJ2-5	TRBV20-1	CSASPMTAQYF	TGCAGTGCTAGCCCAATGACAGCCCAGTACTTC
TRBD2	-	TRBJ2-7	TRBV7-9	CASSLPSGSLGEQYF	TGTGCCAGCAGCTTACCCAGCGGGAGCTTGGGCGAGCAGTACTTC
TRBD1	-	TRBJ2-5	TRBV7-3	CASSLQGAGETQYF	TGTGCCAGCAGCCTACAGGGGGCTGGGGAGACCCAGTACTTC
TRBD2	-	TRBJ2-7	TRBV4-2	CASSQDKGSGGAYEQYF	TGTGCCAGCAGCCAAGATAAGGGTAGCGGGGGGGCCTACGAGCAGTACTTC